This TCR beta chain was obtained from a study of tissue T cells after allogeneic stem cell transplantation. Study-wide findings and caveats: Blood and spleen captured only part of the tissue TCR repertoire. Within patients, tissue anatomy strongly shaped TCR repertoire composition.

About this clone: Its antigen is not identified. Each gene name is a mouse one. Read data end 1 residue before the CDR3 end; the end is taken from the germline J gene.

The CDR3 consists of 13 residues. V lost 0 bases and J 3 bases, leaving 6 bases between the germline ends. The germline V gene has CDR1 KGHPV and CDR2 FQNQEV (reference sequence). Clones were read by immunoSEQ multiplex PCR, and TCRdb kept only the in-frame ones, dropping some. The sample lists more than 4,000 clones; roughly half were seen once. Time point described: mouse harvest day 7 after allogeneic transplant. Tail vein injection delivered 10^7 T-cell-depleted bone marrow cells and 10^6 splenic CD5+ T cells. Sequencing input: lymph node tissue. The chain carries TRBV26 and TRBJ2-7; tentatively, D is TRBD1 (6 bases). This receptor was taken from a female BALB/c mouse given C57BL/6 T cells with graft-versus-host disease after an allogeneic hematopoietic cell transplant. The CDR3 bases that were read are TGTGCCAGCAGTCTGTCCAGGGGCTATGAACAGTAC. Translating gives CASSLSRGYEQY. The whole CDR3 protein reads CASSLSRGYEQYF.